This T cell receptor (beta chain) was recovered during a study of blood T cell repertoires in COVID-19. Overall study: Samples came from the United States, Italy and Spain, spanning acute and convalescent COVID-19. T cells, B-cell-depleted T cells, or PBMCs supplied cDNA or gDNA.

Unmatched junction bases numbered 1, after V lost 4 bases and J lost 4 bases. Germline CDR1 reads SGHDN; CDR2 reads FVKESK. The CDR3 is 13 residues long. Original handling: Scientists estimated how many nucleated cells there were by amplifying reference gene primers. Here immunoSEQ multiplex PCR was the method, and the copy in TCRdb shows in-frame clones only, minus some. V, J and clone size derive from that table, while D and trimming were established from the DNA sequence. The sample includes 50,000 to 70,000 clones, about 80% seen only once; the top ten take less than 25%. The receptor was derived from a man aged 45-60 years with active or convalescent COVID-19. Sequences were obtained from peripheral blood. This chain connects TRBV14 to TRBJ2-5, with 9 positions matching TRBD2. This CDR3 reads CASSRAGGETQYF. Written as DNA, the CDR3 is TGTGCCAGCAGCCGAGCGGGAGGAGAGACCCAGTACTTC.